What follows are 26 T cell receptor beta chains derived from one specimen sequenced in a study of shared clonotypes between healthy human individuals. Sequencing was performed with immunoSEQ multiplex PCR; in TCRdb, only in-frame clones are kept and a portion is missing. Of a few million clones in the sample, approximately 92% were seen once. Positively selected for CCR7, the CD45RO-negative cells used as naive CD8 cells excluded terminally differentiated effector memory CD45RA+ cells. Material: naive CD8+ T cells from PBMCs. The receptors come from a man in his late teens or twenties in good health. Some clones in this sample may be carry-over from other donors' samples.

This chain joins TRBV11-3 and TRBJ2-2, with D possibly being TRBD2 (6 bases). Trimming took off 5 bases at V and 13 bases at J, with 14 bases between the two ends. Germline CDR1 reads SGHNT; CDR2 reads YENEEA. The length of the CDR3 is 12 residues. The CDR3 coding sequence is TGTGCCAGCAGCCCACGGGGGAAGGGGCTGTTTTTT. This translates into CASSPRGKGLFF.

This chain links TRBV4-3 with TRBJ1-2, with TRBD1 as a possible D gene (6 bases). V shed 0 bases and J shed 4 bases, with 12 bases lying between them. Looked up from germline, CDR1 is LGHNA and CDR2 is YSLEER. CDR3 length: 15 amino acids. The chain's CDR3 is CASSQDPRTAYGYTF. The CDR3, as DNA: TGCGCCAGCAGCCAAGATCCCCGGACAGCCTATGGCTACACCTTC.

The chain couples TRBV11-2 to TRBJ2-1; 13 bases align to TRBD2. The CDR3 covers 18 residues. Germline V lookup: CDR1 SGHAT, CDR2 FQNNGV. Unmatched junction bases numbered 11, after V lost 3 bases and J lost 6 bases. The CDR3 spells CASSFPPTTSGRGNEQFF. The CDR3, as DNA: TGTGCCAGCAGCTTCCCCCCCACAACTAGCGGGAGGGGCAATGAGCAGTTCTTC.

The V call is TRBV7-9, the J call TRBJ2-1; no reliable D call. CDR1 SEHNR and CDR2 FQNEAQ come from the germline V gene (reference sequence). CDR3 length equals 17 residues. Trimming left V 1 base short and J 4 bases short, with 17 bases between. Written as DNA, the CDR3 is TGTGCCAGCAGCTTAGAGGGAATTTCACTCCTTTACAATGAGCAGTTCTTC. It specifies CASSLEGISLLYNEQFF.

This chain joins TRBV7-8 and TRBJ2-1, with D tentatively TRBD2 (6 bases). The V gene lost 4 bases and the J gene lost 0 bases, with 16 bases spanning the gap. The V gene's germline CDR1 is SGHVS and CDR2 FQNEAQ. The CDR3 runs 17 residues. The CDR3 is CASSSRLWGVSYNEQFF. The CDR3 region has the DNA TGTGCCAGCAGCTCGAGGCTCTGGGGGGTCTCCTACAATGAGCAGTTCTTC. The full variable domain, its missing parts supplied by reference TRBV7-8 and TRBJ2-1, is GAGVSQSPRYKVAKRGQDVALRCDPISGHVSLFWYQQALGQGPEFLTYFQNEAQLDKSGLPSDRFFAERPEGSVSTLKIQRTQQEDSAVYLCASSSRLWGVSYNEQFFGPGTRLTVL.

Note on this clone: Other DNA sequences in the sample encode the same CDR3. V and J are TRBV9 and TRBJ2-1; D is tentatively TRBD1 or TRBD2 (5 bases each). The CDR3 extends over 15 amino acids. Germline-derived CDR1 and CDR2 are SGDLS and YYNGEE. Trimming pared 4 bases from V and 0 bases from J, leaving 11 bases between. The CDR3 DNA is TGTGCCAGCAGCCCCCGGGACCTCTCCTACAATGAGCAGTTCTTC. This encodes CASSPRDLSYNEQFF.

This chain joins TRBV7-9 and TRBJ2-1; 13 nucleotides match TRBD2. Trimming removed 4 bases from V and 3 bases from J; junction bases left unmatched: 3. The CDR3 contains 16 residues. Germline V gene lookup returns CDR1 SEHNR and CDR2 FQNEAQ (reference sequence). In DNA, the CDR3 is TGTGCCAGCAGCTCCGGACTAGCGGGAGACTACAATGAGCAGTTCTTC. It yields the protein CASSSGLAGDYNEQFF.

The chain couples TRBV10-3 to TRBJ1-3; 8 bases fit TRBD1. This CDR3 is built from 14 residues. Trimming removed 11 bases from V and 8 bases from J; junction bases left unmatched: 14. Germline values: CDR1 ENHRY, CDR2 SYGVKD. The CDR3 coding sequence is TGTGCCGCTCAGGGACAGGTATTATCGGACACCATATATTTT. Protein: CAAQGQVLSDTIYF.

The chain's CDR3 is CASSVGWGQTYEQYF. CDR3 nucleotide sequence: TGTGCCAGCAGCGTAGGGTGGGGCCAAACCTACGAGCAGTACTTC. The chain joins TRBV9 to TRBJ2-7, with D possibly matching TRBD1 (5 bases). This CDR3 comprises 15 residues. Germline lookup yields CDR1 SGDLS and CDR2 YYNGEE. V shed 0 bases and J shed 2 bases, with 12 bases lying between them.

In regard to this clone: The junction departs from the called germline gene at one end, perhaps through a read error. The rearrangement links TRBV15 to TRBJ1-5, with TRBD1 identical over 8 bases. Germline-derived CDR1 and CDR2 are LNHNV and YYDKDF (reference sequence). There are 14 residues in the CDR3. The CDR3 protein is CASSRRQGNQPQHF. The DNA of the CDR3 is TGTGCCAGCAGCAGGAGACAGGGGAATCAGCCCCAGCATTTT.

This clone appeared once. The CDR3 spells CASSPGLRAHEQFF. The CDR3 DNA reads as TGTGCCAGCAGCCCGGGACTCCGAGCCCATGAGCAGTTCTTC. The rearrangement links TRBV13 to TRBJ2-1; TRBD2 might be the D (6 bases). From germline, CDR1 is PRHDT and CDR2 FYEKMQ (reference sequence). The CDR3 spans 14 residues. V shed 5 bases and J shed 8 bases, with 16 bases lying between them.

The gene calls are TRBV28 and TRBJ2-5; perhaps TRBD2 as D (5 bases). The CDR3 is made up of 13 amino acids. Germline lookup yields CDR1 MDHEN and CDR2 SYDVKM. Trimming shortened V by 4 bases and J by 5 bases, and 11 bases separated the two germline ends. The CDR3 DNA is TGTGCCAGCAGTTCCCCAAGGGAGGAGACCCAGTACTTC. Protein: CASSSPREETQYF.

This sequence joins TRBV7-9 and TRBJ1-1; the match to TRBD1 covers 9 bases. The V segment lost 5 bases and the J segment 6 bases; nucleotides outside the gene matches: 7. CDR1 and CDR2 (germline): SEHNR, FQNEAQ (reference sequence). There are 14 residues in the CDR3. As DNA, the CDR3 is TGTGCCAGCAGCCAGCGGGACAGGGCCCCTGAAGCTTTCTTT. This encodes CASSQRDRAPEAFF.

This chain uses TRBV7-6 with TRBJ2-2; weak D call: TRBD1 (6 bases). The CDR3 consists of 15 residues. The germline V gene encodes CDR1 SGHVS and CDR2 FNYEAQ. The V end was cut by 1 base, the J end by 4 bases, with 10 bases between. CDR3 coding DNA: TGTGCCAGCAGCTTAGTGCCAGGGGTCACCGGGGAGCTGTTTTTT. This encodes CASSLVPGVTGELFF.

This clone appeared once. The CDR3 is CASSYSKQKETQYF. The DNA for the CDR3 is TGTGCCAGCAGTTACTCGAAGCAAAAAGAGACCCAGTACTTC. V usage is TRBV6-5 and J usage is TRBJ2-5; no clear D. This CDR3 contains 14 residues. CDR1 is MNHEY and CDR2 is SVGAGI in the germline V gene. Trimming left V 0 bases short and J 3 bases short, with 8 bases between.

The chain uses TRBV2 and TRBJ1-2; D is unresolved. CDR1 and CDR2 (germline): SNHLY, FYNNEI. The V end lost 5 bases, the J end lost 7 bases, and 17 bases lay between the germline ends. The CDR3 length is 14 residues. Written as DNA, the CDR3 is TGTGCCAGCAGTCCGGACGGCACGCATTCTGGCTACACCTTC. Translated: CASSPDGTHSGYTF.

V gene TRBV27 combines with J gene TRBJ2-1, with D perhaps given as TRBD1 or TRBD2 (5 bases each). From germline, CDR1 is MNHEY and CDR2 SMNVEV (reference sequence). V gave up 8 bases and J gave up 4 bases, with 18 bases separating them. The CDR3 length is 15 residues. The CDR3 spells CASGPGTRLYNEQFF. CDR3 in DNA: TGTGCCAGCGGACCCGGGACCCGACTGTACAATGAGCAGTTCTTC.

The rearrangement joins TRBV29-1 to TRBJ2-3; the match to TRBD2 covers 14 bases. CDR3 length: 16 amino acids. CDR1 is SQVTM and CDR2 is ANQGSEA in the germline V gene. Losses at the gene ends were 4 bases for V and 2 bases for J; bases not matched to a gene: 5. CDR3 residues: CSVGRGLAGDTDTQYF. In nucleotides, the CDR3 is TGCAGCGTTGGAAGGGGACTAGCGGGAGACACAGATACGCAGTATTTT.

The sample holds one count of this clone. The CDR3 is CASSQDGVGQGRGYTF. In DNA form, the CDR3 reads TGCGCCAGCAGCCAAGATGGGGTGGGACAGGGTCGCGGCTACACCTTC. The chain recombines TRBV4-1 with TRBJ1-2, with 9 bases fitting TRBD1. Germline loops: CDR1 MGHRA, CDR2 YSYEKL. The CDR3 loop spans 16 amino acids. V dropped 0 bases and J dropped 8; count of bases not matched to a gene: 10.

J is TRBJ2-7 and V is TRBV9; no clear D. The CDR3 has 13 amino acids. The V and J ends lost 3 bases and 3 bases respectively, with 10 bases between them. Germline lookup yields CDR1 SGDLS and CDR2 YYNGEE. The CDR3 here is CASSAHSDYEQYF. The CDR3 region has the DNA TGTGCCAGCAGCGCCCACAGTGACTACGAGCAGTACTTC.

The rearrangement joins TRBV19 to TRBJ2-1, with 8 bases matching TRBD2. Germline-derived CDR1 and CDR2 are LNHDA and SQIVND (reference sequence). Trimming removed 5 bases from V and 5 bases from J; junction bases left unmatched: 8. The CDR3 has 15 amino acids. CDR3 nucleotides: TGTGCCAGTAGTTTCGGGACTAGAGTCAACAATGAGCAGTTCTTC. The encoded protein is CASSFGTRVNNEQFF.

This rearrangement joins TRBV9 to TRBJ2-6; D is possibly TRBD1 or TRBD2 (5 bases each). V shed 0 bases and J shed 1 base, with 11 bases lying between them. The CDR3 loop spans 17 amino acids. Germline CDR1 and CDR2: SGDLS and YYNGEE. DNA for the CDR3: TGTGCCAGCAGCGTAGATGTTGGGGGATCTGGGGCCAACGTCCTGACTTTC. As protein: CASSVDVGGSGANVLTF.

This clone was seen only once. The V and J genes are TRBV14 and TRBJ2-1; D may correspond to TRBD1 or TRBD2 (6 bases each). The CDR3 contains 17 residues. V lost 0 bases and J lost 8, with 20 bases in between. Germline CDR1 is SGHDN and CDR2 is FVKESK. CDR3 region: CASSQDPPGAKGDEQFF. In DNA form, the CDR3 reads TGTGCCAGCAGCCAAGATCCCCCGGGGGCAAAGGGGGATGAGCAGTTCTTC.

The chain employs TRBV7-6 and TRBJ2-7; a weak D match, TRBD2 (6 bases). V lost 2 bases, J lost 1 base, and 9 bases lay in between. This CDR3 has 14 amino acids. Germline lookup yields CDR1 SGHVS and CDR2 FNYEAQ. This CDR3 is CASSLIADSYEQYF. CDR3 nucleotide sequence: TGTGCCAGCAGCTTAATAGCGGATTCCTACGAGCAGTACTTC.

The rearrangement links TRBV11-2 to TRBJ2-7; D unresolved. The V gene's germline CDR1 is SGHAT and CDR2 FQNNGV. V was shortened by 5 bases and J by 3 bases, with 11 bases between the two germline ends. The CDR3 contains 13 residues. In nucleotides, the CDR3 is TGTGCCAGCAGCGAAACGCAGGTCTACGAGCAGTACTTC. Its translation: CASSETQVYEQYF.

CDR3 amino acids: CASSIRLANNEQFF. CDR3 DNA sequence: TGTGCCAGTAGTATCAGGCTAGCGAACAATGAGCAGTTCTTC. The gene calls are TRBV19 and TRBJ2-1, with D perhaps TRBD2 (6 bases). V was trimmed by 3 bases and J by 5 bases, leaving 11 bases between them. Germline CDR1 LNHDA, CDR2 SQIVND (reference sequence). The CDR3 loop spans 14 amino acids.